This T cell receptor (beta chain) stems from a study of T cell responses to AZD1222 COVID-19 vaccine. Study results and limitations: Breadth and depth of Spike-specific TCRs rose after two AZD1222 doses. Vaccine-associated CD4 TCRs spanned spike, dominant at 160-218 and 743-854. Baseline serology detected seropositivity in only five to seven AZD1222 recipients. Only after the peak T cell response were repertoires sampled.

This CDR3 is built from 13 residues. Looked up from germline, CDR1 is ENHRY and CDR2 is SYGVKD. V was pared by 0 bases and J by 3 bases, with 6 bases between. TCRdb's table, derived via immunoSEQ multiplex PCR, lists solely in-frame clones and lacks some. The repertoire holds around 120,000 clones, with roughly nine tenths as singletons. This clone was counted once. The target antigen is unknown. V is TRBV10-3 and J is TRBJ2-7; no firm D call. Sequencing was performed on peripheral blood, taken on day 0 of AZD1222 vaccination. The origin of this receptor is an adult in good health. The DNA for the CDR3 is TGTGCCATCAGTGAGTCGTGGATCTACGAGCAGTACTTC. It is translated as CAISESWIYEQYF.